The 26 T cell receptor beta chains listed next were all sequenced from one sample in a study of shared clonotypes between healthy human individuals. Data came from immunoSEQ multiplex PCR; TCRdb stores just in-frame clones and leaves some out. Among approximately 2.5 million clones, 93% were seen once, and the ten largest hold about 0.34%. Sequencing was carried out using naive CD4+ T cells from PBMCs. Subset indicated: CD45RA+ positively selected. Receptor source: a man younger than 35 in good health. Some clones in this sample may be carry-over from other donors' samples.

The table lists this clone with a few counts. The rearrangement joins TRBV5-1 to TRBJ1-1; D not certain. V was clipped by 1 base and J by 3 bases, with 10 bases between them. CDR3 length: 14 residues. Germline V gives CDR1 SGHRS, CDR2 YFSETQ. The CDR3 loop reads CASSLYGSDTEAFF. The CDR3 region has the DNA TGCGCCAGCAGCTTGTACGGTTCGGACACTGAAGCTTTCTTT. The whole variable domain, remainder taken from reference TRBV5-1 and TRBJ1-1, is KAGVTQTPRYLIKTRGQQVTLSCSPISGHRSVSWYQQTPGQGLQFLFEYFSETQRNKGNFPGRFSGRQFSNSRSEMNVSTLELGDSALYLCASSLYGSDTEAFFGQGTRLTVV.

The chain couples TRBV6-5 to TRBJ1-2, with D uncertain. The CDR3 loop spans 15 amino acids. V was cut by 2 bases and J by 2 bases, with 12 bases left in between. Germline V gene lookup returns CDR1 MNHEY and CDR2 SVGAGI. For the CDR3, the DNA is TGTGCCAGCAGTTACAGGGATGGCCTAAACTATGGCTACACCTTC. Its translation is CASSYRDGLNYGYTF.

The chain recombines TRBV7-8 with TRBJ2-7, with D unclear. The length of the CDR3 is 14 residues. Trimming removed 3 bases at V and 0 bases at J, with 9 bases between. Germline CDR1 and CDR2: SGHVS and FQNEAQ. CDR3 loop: CASSFGRSSYEQYF. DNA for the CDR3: TGTGCCAGCAGCTTTGGTCGAAGCTCCTACGAGCAGTACTTC.

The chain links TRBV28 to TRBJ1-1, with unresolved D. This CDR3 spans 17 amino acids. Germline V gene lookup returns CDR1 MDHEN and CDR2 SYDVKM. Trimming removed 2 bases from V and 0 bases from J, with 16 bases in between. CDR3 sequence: CASSLGAVRGMNTEAFF. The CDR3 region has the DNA TGTGCCAGCAGTTTAGGCGCTGTTCGAGGCATGAACACTGAAGCTTTCTTT. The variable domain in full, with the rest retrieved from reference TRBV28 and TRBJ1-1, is DVKVTQSSRYLVKRTGEKVFLECVQDMDHENMFWYRQDPGLGLRLIYFSYDVKMKEKGDIPEGYSVSREKKERFSLILESASTNQTSMYLCASSLGAVRGMNTEAFFGQGTRLTVV.

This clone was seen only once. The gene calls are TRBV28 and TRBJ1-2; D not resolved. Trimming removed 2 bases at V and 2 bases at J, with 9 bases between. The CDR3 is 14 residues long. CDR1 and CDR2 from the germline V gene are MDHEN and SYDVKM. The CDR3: CASSLVGSNYGYTF. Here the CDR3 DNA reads TGTGCCAGCAGTTTAGTGGGTAGCAACTATGGCTACACCTTC.

CDR3 loop: CASSIIGSGDNEQFF. In DNA form, the CDR3 reads TGTGCCAGTAGTATCATCGGGAGTGGAGACAATGAGCAGTTCTTC. J is TRBJ2-1 and V is TRBV19, with D possibly TRBD2 on 6 matching bases. Per the germline V gene, CDR1 is LNHDA and CDR2 is SQIVND (reference sequence). The CDR3 is 15 residues long. Trimming cost V 3 bases and J 5 bases, with 14 bases left between them.

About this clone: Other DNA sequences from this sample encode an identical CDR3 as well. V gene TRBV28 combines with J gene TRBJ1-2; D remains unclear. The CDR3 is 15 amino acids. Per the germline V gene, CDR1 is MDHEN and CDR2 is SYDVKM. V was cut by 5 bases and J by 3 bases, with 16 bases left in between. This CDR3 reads CASSPSPGRDYGYTF. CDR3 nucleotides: TGTGCCAGCAGTCCCTCTCCGGGGAGGGACTATGGCTACACCTTC.

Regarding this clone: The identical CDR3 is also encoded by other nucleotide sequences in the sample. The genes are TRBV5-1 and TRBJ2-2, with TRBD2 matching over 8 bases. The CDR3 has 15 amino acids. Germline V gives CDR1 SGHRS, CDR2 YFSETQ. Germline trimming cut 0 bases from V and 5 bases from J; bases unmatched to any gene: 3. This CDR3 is CASSLGLAGTGELFF. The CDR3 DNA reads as TGCGCCAGCAGCTTGGGGCTAGCGGGTACCGGGGAGCTGTTTTTT.

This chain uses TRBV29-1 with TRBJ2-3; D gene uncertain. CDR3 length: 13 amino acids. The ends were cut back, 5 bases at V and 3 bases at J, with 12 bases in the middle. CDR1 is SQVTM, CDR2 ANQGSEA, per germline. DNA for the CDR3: TGCAGCGTTACCGGGCGGATAACAGATACGCAGTATTTT. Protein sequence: CSVTGRITDTQYF.

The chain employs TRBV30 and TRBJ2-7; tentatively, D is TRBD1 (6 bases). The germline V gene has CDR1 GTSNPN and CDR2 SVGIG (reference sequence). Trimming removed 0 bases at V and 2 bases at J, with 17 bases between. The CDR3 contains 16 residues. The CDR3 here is CAWSVRSGGIPYEQYF. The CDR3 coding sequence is TGTGCCTGGAGTGTAAGGAGTGGGGGCATCCCCTACGAGCAGTACTTC. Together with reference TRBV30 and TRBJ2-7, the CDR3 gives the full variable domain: SQTIHQWPATLVQPVGSPLSLECTVEGTSNPNLYWYRQAAGRGLQLLFYSVGIGQISSEVPQNLSASRPQDRQFILSSKKLLLSDSGFYLCAWSVRSGGIPYEQYFGPGTRLTVT.

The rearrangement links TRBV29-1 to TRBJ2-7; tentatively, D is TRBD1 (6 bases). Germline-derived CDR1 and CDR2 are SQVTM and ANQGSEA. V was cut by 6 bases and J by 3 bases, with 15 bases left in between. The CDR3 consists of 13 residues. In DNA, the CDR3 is TGCAGCGTCGGACAGCCTGGGGTCTACGAGCAGTACTTC. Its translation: CSVGQPGVYEQYF.

The CDR3 nucleotides read TGTGCCAGCAGCGGGAATGACAGAACCTACGAGCAGTACTTC. Its protein is CASSGNDRTYEQYF. The V call is TRBV9, the J call TRBJ2-5, with D tentatively TRBD1 (5 bases). The closer fit of TRBJ2-7 to the DNA end suggests the J call may be wrong. This CDR3 is 14 amino acids long. From germline, CDR1 is SGDLS and CDR2 YYNGEE.

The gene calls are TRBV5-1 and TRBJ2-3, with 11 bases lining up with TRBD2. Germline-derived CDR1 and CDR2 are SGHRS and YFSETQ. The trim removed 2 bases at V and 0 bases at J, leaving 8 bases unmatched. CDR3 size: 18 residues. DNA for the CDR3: TGCGCCAGCAGCTTTGACGGGACTAGCGGATTGAGCACAGATACGCAGTATTTT. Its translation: CASSFDGTSGLSTDTQYF.

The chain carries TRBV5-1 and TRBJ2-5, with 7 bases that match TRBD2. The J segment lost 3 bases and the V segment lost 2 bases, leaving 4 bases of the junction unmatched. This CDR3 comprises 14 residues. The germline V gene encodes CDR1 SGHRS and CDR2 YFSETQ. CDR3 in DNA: TGCGCCAGCAGCTTCGTAAGCGGGAAAGAGACCCAGTACTTC. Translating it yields CASSFVSGKETQYF.

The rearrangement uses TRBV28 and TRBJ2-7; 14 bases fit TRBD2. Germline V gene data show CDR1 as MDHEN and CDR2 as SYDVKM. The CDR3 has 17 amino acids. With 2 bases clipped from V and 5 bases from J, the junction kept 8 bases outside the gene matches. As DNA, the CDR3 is TGTGCCAGCAGTTTACAGCCCGGGACTAGCGGGAGTAACGAGCAGTACTTC. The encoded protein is CASSLQPGTSGSNEQYF.

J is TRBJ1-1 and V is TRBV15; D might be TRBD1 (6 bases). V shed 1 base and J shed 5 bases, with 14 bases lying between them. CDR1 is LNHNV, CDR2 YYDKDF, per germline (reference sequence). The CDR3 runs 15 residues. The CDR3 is CATSRGGGVQTEAFF. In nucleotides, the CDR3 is TGTGCCACCAGCAGAGGAGGGGGGGTTCAGACTGAAGCTTTCTTT.

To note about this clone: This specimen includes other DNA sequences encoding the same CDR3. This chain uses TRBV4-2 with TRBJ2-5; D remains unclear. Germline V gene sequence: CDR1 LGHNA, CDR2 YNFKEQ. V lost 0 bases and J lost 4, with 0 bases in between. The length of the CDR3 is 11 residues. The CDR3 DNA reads TGTGCCAGCAGCCAAGAAGAGACCCAGTACTTC. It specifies CASSQEETQYF.

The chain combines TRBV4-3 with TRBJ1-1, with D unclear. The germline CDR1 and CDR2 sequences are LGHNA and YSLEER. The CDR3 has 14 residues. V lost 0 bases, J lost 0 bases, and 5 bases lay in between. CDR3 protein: CASSQDWVNTEAFF. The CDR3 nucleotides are TGCGCCAGCAGCCAAGATTGGGTGAACACTGAAGCTTTCTTT.

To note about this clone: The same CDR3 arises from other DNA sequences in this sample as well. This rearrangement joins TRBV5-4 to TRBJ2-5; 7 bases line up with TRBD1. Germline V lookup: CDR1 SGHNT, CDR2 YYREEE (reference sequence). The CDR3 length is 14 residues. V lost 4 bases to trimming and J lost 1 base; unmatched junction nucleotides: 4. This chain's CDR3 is CASSPRTGQETQYF. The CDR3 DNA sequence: TGTGCCAGCAGCCCGCGGACAGGCCAAGAGACCCAGTACTTC.

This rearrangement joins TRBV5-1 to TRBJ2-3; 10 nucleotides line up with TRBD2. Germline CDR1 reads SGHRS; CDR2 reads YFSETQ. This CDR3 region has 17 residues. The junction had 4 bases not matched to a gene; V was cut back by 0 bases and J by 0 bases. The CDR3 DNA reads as TGCGCCAGCAGCTTGGCACTAGCGGGAACTAGCACAGATACGCAGTATTTT. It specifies CASSLALAGTSTDTQYF.

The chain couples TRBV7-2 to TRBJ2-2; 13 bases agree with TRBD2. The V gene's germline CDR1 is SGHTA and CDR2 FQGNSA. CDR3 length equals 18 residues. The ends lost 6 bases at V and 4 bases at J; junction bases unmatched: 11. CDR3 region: CASRFGVLAGGPTGELFF. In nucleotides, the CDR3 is TGTGCCAGCAGATTCGGCGTACTAGCGGGAGGGCCCACCGGGGAGCTGTTTTTT.

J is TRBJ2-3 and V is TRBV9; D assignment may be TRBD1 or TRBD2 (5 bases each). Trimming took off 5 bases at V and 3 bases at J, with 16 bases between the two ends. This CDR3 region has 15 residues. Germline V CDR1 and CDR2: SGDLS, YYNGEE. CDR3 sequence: CASSGRGDGTDTQYF. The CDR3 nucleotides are TGTGCCAGCAGTGGCCGAGGGGATGGGACAGATACGCAGTATTTT.

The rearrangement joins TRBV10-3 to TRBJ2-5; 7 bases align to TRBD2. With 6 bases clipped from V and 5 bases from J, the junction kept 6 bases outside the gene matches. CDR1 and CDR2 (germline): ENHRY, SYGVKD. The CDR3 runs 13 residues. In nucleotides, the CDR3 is TGTGCCATCAGCGGGACTATGCGTGAGACCCAGTACTTC. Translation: CAISGTMRETQYF.

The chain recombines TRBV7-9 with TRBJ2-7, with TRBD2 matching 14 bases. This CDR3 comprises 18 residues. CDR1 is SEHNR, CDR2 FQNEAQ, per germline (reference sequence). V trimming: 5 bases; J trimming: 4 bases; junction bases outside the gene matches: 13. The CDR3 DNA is TGTGCCAGCAGCCGGACTAGCGGGAGGACCGCGAGTTTATACGAGCAGTACTTC. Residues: CASSRTSGRTASLYEQYF.

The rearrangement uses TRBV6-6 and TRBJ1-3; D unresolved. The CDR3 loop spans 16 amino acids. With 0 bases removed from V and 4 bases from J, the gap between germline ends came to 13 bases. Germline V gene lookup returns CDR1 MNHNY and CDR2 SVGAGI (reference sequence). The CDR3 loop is CASSYSRSGLGNTIYF. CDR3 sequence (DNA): TGTGCCAGCAGTTACTCGAGAAGTGGTTTGGGAAACACCATATATTTT.

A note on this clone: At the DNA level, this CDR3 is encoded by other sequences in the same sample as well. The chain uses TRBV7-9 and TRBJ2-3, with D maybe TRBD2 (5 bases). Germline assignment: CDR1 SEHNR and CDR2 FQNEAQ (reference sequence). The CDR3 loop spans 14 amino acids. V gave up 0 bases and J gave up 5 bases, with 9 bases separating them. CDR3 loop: CASSLASGVDTQYF. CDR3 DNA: TGTGCCAGCAGCTTAGCGTCCGGGGTAGATACGCAGTATTTT. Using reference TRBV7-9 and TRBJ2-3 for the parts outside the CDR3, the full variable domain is DTGVSQNPRHKITKRGQNVTFRCDPISEHNRLYWYRQTLGQGPEFLTYFQNEAQLEKSRLLSDRFSAERPKGSFSTLEIQRTEQGDSAMYLCASSLASGVDTQYFGPGTRLTVL.